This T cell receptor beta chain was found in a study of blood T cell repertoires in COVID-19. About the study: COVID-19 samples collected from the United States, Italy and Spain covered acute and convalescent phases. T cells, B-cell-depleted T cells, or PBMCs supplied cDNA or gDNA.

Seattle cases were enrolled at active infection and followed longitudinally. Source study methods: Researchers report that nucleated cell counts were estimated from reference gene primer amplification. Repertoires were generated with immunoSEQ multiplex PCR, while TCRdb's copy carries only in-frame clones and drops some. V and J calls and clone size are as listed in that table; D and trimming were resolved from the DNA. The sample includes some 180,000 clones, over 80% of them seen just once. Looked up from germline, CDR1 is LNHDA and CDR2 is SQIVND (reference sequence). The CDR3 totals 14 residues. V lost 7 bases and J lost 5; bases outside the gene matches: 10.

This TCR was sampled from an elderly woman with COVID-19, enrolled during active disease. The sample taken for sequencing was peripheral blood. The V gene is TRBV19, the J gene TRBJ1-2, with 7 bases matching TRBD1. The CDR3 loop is CASNADRVEYGYTF. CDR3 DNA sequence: TGTGCCAGTAACGCCGACAGGGTCGAGTATGGCTACACCTTC.